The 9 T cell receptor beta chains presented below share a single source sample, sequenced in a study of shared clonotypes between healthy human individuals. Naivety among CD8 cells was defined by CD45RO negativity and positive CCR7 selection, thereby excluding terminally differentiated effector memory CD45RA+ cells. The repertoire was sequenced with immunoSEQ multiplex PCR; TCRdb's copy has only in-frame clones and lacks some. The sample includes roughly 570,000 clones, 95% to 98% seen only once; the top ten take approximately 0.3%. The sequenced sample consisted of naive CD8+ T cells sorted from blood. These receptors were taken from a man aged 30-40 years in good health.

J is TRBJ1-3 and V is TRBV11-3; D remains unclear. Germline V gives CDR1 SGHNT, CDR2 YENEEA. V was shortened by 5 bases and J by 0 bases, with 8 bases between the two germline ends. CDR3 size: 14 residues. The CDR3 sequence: CASSPGTSGNTIYF. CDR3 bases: TGTGCCAGCAGCCCTGGAACCTCTGGAAACACCATATATTTT.

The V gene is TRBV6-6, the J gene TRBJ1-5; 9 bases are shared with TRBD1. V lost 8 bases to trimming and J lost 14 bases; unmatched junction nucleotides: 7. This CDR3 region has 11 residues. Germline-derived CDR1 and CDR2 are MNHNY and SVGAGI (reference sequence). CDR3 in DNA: TGTGCCAGCGGGACAGACAGGGGGGAGCATTTT. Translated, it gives CASGTDRGEHF.

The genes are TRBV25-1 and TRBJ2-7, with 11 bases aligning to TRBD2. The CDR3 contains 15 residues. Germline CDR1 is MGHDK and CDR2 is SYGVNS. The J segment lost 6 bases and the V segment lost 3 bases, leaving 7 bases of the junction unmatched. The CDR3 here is CASSDLAGGQGEQYF. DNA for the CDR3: TGTGCCAGCAGTGACTTAGCGGGAGGGCAAGGCGAGCAGTACTTC.

In nucleotides, the CDR3 is TGTGCCAGCAGCGGCACTGGAAACACCATATATTTT. Translating it yields CASSGTGNTIYF. V is TRBV9 and J is TRBJ1-3; no clear D. Germline CDR1 SGDLS, CDR2 YYNGEE. The CDR3 consists of 12 residues. V gave up 3 bases and J gave up 2 bases, with 3 bases separating them.

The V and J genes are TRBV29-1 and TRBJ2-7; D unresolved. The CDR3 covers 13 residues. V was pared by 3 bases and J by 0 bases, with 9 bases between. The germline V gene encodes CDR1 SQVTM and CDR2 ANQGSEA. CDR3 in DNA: TGCAGCGTTGAGTCCACGAGCTCCTACGAGCAGTACTTC. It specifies CSVESTSSYEQYF.

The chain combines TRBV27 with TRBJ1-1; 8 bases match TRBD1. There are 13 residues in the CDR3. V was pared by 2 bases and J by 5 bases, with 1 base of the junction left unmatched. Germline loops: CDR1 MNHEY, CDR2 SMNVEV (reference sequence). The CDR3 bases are TGTGCCAGCAGTTTAACAGGGGGTACTGAAGCTTTCTTT. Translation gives CASSLTGGTEAFF.

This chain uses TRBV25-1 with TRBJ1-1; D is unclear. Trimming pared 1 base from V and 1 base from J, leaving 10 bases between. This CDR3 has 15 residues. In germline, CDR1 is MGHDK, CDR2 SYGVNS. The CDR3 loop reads CASSELRSGNTEAFF. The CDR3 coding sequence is TGTGCCAGCAGTGAATTACGTTCGGGGAACACTGAAGCTTTCTTT.

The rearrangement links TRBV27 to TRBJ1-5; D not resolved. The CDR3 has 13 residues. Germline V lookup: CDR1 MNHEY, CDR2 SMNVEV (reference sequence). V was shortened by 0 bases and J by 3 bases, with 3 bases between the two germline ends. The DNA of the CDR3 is TGTGCCAGCAGTTTATCGACCAATCAGCCCCAGCATTTT. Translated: CASSLSTNQPQHF.

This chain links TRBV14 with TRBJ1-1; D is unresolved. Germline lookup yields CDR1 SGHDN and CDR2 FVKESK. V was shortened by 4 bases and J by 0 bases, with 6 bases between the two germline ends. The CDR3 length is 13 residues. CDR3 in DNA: TGTGCCAGCAGCCCGTGGGTGAACACTGAAGCTTTCTTT. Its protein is CASSPWVNTEAFF.